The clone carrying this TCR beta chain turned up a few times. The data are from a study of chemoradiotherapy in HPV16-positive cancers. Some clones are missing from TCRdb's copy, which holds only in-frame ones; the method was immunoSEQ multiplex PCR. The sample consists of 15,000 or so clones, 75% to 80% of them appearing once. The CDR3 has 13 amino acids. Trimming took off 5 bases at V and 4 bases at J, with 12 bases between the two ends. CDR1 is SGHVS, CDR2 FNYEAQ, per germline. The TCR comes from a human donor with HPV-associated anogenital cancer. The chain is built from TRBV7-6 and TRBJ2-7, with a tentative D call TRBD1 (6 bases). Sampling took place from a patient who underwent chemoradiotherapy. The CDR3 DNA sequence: TGTGCCAGCAGCGCGGACAGCCGATACGAGCAGTACTTC. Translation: CASSADSRYEQYF.